This T cell receptor (beta chain) was sequenced in a study of T-cell memory formation after mild COVID-19. General study points: CM and EM subsets held most contracting CD4+ clones; EMRA held CD8+ ones. Later expanders leaned toward CD4+, whereas clones contracting from day 15 to 85 were balanced CD4/CD8.

J lost 5 bases, V lost 3 bases, and 7 bases had no gene match. Germline V gene data show CDR1 as SGDLS and CDR2 as YYNGEE. The CDR3 has 14 amino acids. Comments on this clonotype: No antigen is known for it.

Constant-segment primers were used for 5'RACE, and the resulting TCR alpha and TCR beta cDNA libraries carried sample barcodes and UMIs. TCRdb re-derived calls from the 5' RACE reads in MiXCR, one entry per CDR3 protein. Found here are 300,000 to 350,000 distinct CDR3 sequences, approximately 19% of them singletons; the top ten hold around 20%. Sequenced material: PBMCs or a T cell subset sorted from them (not recorded which). The sequence came from a man aged 18 to 30 who had mild COVID-19 (a few samples of this study predate the infection). Cell type and time point are not known. The chain combines TRBV9 with TRBJ1-2, with 7 positions matching TRBD1. The CDR3 nucleotides read TGTGCCAGCAGCGAGGGGGGACAGCTTTATGGCTACACCTTC. It encodes CASSEGGQLYGYTF. Filled out from reference TRBV9 and TRBJ1-2, the complete variable domain reads DSGVTQTPKHLITATGQRVTLRCSPRSGDLSVYWYQQSLDQGLQFLIQYYNGEERAKGNILERFSAQQFPDLHSELNLSSLELGDSALYFCASSEGGQLYGYTFGSGTRLTVV.